Following are 32 T cell receptor beta chains from one sample sequenced in a study of PD-1 blockade in classical Hodgkin lymphoma. Measured with immunoSEQ multiplex PCR; TCRdb has only the in-frame clones, and not every one. This sample has 75,000 to 100,000 clones, with 85% to 95% found just once. Time point in this sample: cycle 4 day 1 (C4D1), after six to seven weeks of nivolumab. There was relapse after autologous stem cell transplantation in every patient, and there was variation in brentuximab vedotin exposure. The sample in question was peripheral blood mononuclear cells (PBMCs), obtained before the fourth cycle of nivolumab. These receptors came from a human donor with classical Hodgkin lymphoma.

The chain is built from TRBV28 and TRBJ1-5; D perhaps matches TRBD1 (5 bases). Between the trimmed V and J ends, which lost 5 bases and 3 bases, there was a span of 11 bases. The germline gives CDR1 MDHEN, CDR2 SYDVKM. The CDR3 extends over 14 amino acids. The DNA of the CDR3 is TGTGCCAGCAGTAAATGGGACCTCAATCAGCCCCAGCATTTT. The encoded protein is CASSKWDLNQPQHF.

The chain joins TRBV4-1 to TRBJ2-7; 16 positions agree with TRBD2. Germline V CDR1 and CDR2: MGHRA, YSYEKL. CDR3 size: 17 residues. V shed 4 bases and J 5 bases; nucleotides not matched to a gene: 8. The CDR3 sequence is CASSLHTGTSGRDEQYF. CDR3 DNA sequence: TGCGCCAGCAGCCTCCACACCGGGACTAGCGGGAGGGACGAGCAGTACTTC.

This clone appeared a few times. The genes are TRBV5-1 and TRBJ1-1; 10 bases align to TRBD1. The CDR3 contains 15 residues. The ends lost 3 bases at V and 11 bases at J; junction bases unmatched: 13. Germline V CDR1 and CDR2: SGHRS, YFSETQ. The CDR3 loop is CASSSYGQGGFWAFF. CDR3 sequence (DNA): TGCGCCAGCAGCTCCTATGGACAGGGGGGATTTTGGGCTTTCTTT.

The J gene is TRBJ2-5, the V gene TRBV7-6, with D unresolved. CDR1 and CDR2 (germline): SGHVS, FNYEAQ. V lost 5 bases, J lost 2 bases, and 15 bases lay in between. This CDR3 has 15 residues. CDR3 in amino acids: CASSPMSTVQETQYF. The DNA of the CDR3 is TGTGCCAGCAGCCCTATGTCTACCGTGCAAGAGACCCAGTACTTC. Looking up the rest from reference TRBV7-6 and TRBJ2-5 gives the full variable domain: GAGVSQSPRYKVTKRGQDVALRCDPISGHVSLYWYRQALGQGPEFLTYFNYEAQQDKSGLPNDRFSAERPEGSISTLTIQRTEQRDSAMYRCASSPMSTVQETQYFGPGTRLLVL.

This sequence joins TRBV2 and TRBJ1-6; maybe TRBD1 (5 bases). Trimming took 5 bases from V and 9 from J, leaving 14 bases between them. The germline gives CDR1 SNHLY, CDR2 FYNNEI. The CDR3 extends over 14 amino acids. CDR3 protein: CASSQGRIGSPLHF. In DNA form, the CDR3 reads TGTGCCAGCAGTCAGGGCAGGATCGGTTCACCCCTCCACTTT.

The chain carries TRBV27 and TRBJ2-5; D is ambiguous. V lost 3 bases and J lost 5, with 13 bases in between. CDR3 length: 14 residues. Germline-derived CDR1 and CDR2 are MNHEY and SMNVEV (reference sequence). CDR3 nucleotide sequence: TGTGCCAGCAGTTTGTCCTGGAGAGCGGAGACCCAGTACTTC. Translating it yields CASSLSWRAETQYF.

The CDR3 here is CATSLAGDPEGGTDTQYF. DNA for the CDR3: TGTGCCACATCACTAGCGGGAGACCCAGAAGGGGGCACAGATACGCAGTATTTT. The rearrangement joins TRBV5-6 to TRBJ2-3; 11 bases fit TRBD2. CDR1 is SGHDT, CDR2 YYEEEE, per germline. This CDR3 is built from 18 residues. The V gene end was trimmed by 9 bases and the J gene end by 1 base; junction bases not matched to a gene: 16. Full variable domain (missing parts from reference TRBV5-6 and TRBJ2-3): DAGVTQSPTHLIKTRGQQVTLRCSPKSGHDTVSWYQQALGQGPQFIFQYYEEEERQRGNFPDRFSGHQFPNYSSELNVNALLLGDSALYLCATSLAGDPEGGTDTQYFGPGTRLTVL.

The chain employs TRBV28 and TRBJ2-7; no clear D gene. Germline loops: CDR1 MDHEN, CDR2 SYDVKM. V was trimmed by 5 bases and J by 3 bases, leaving 5 bases between them. The CDR3 has 11 residues. CDR3 sequence (DNA): TGTGCCAGCAGTAGCCGCTACGAGCAGTACTTC. Its protein is CASSSRYEQYF. Full variable domain (rest looked up from reference TRBV28 and TRBJ2-7): DVKVTQSSRYLVKRTGEKVFLECVQDMDHENMFWYRQDPGLGLRLIYFSYDVKMKEKGDIPEGYSVSREKKERFSLILESASTNQTSMYLCASSSRYEQYFGPGTRLTVT.

The chain recombines TRBV7-3 with TRBJ2-6; D tentatively fits TRBD1 or TRBD2 (5 bases each). The CDR3 totals 17 residues. Between the trimmed V and J ends, which lost 2 bases and 0 bases, there was a span of 11 bases. The germline V gene encodes CDR1 SGHTA and CDR2 FQGTGA. The CDR3 here is CASSLSGSLSGANVLTF. CDR3 nucleotides: TGTGCCAGCAGCTTATCAGGGAGCCTCTCTGGGGCCAACGTCCTGACTTTC.

V is TRBV19 and J is TRBJ2-2; TRBD2 matches 8 bases. The CDR3 runs 15 residues. Unmatched junction bases numbered 14, after V lost 7 bases and J lost 10 bases. Germline CDR1 is LNHDA and CDR2 is SQIVND (reference sequence). Here the CDR3 reads CASKWRGAAVSELFF. Here the CDR3 DNA reads TGTGCCAGTAAATGGCGGGGGGCCGCCGTCTCGGAGCTGTTTTTT.

This sequence joins TRBV5-4 and TRBJ1-2; no reliable D call. Germline CDR1 is SGHNT and CDR2 is YYREEE (reference sequence). With 1 base removed from V and 3 bases from J, the gap between germline ends came to 13 bases. This CDR3 is 15 amino acids long. This CDR3 is CASSLRGGSYYGYTF. CDR3 DNA sequence: TGTGCCAGCAGCTTGCGGGGAGGGTCGTACTATGGCTACACCTTC.

As DNA, the CDR3 is TGTGCCAGCAGTCCGGGACTAGCGGGGGGCCTACAGTACTTC. Translated: CASSPGLAGGLQYF. The chain is built from TRBV28 and TRBJ2-7; TRBD2 matches 15 bases. The CDR3 loop spans 14 amino acids. Trimming at V came to 5 bases and at J to 10 bases, leaving 6 bases not matched to a gene. Germline V gene data show CDR1 as MDHEN and CDR2 as SYDVKM.

The rearrangement joins TRBV5-1 to TRBJ2-1, with 15 bases fitting TRBD2. The CDR3 is made up of 15 amino acids. V trimming: 3 bases; J trimming: 7 bases; junction bases outside the gene matches: 2. Germline loops: CDR1 SGHRS, CDR2 YFSETQ. CDR3 sequence reads: CASSSGLAGGNEQFF. CDR3 nucleotide sequence: TGCGCCAGCAGCTCTGGACTAGCGGGAGGGAATGAGCAGTTCTTC.

The chain employs TRBV11-1 and TRBJ2-7, with 10 positions matching TRBD1. CDR1 and CDR2 (germline): SGHAT, FQDESV (reference sequence). After removal of 4 bases from V and 4 bases from J, the junction contained 4 bases not matched to a gene. The CDR3 has 14 amino acids. This CDR3 reads CASSSDRGLYEQYF. The CDR3 region has the DNA TGTGCCAGCAGCTCGGACAGGGGGTTATACGAGCAGTACTTC.

V gene TRBV28 combines with J gene TRBJ2-7; 10 nucleotides align to TRBD2. The CDR3 runs to 14 residues. The germline gives CDR1 MDHEN, CDR2 SYDVKM. The V gene end was trimmed by 2 bases and the J gene end by 3 bases; junction bases not matched to a gene: 1. Written as DNA, the CDR3 is TGTGCCAGCAGTTTACTAGCGGGAGTCTACGAGCAGTACTTC. Translating it yields CASSLLAGVYEQYF.

This clone was found a few times. The chain employs TRBV25-1 and TRBJ1-2; D gene unclear. CDR3 length: 13 amino acids. CDR1 is MGHDK, CDR2 SYGVNS, per germline. The V end lost 7 bases, the J end lost 8 bases, and 17 bases lay between the germline ends. CDR3: CASNLDGGGGYTF. In nucleotides, the CDR3 is TGTGCCAGCAACCTGGATGGAGGTGGAGGCTACACCTTC.

The chain joins TRBV4-1 to TRBJ1-2, with 8 bases identical to TRBD1. CDR3 length equals 14 residues. V shed 0 bases and J 8 bases; nucleotides not matched to a gene: 5. CDR1 is MGHRA and CDR2 is YSYEKL in the germline V gene. The CDR3 reads CASSQEVQGGGYTF. The CDR3 DNA reads as TGCGCCAGCAGCCAAGAGGTACAGGGGGGCGGCTACACCTTC.

This chain connects TRBV5-1 to TRBJ1-2; 7 bases align to TRBD1. This CDR3 spans 15 amino acids. Germline values: CDR1 SGHRS, CDR2 YFSETQ. J was trimmed by 6 bases and V by 5 bases; bases with no gene match: 13. The CDR3 bases are TGCGCCAGCAGGACAGGGCCGGTCGATATTAATGGCTACACCTTC. Its protein product is CASRTGPVDINGYTF.

The chain carries TRBV7-9 and TRBJ2-1; no firm D call. Trimming cost V 2 bases and J 9 bases, with 8 bases left between them. The CDR3 has 12 amino acids. Germline V CDR1 and CDR2: SEHNR, FQNEAQ (reference sequence). The CDR3 spells CASSLPGREQFF. For the CDR3, the DNA is TGTGCCAGCAGCTTACCTGGGCGTGAGCAGTTCTTC.

V is TRBV6-1 and J is TRBJ2-1; D remains ambiguous. The CDR3 extends over 13 amino acids. CDR1 and CDR2 (germline): MNHNS, SASEGT. Between the trimmed V and J ends, which lost 2 bases and 9 bases, there was a span of 11 bases. CDR3 nucleotide sequence: TGTGCCAGCAGTGAATCCGGTCTCGGTGAGCAGTTCTTC. Translating gives CASSESGLGEQFF.

This rearrangement joins TRBV27 to TRBJ2-1; either TRBD1 or TRBD2 may fit D (7 bases each). The CDR3 has 16 amino acids. The V gene lost 6 bases and the J gene lost 4 bases, with 19 bases spanning the gap. In germline, CDR1 is MNHEY, CDR2 SMNVEV (reference sequence). In DNA form, the CDR3 reads TGTGCCAGCAGGGGGGGGGACAGCAGCACATACAATGAGCAGTTCTTC. It is translated as CASRGGDSSTYNEQFF.

The rearrangement joins TRBV6-1 to TRBJ2-2, with D unresolved. With 7 bases removed from V and 11 bases from J, the gap between germline ends came to 14 bases. CDR1 MNHNS and CDR2 SASEGT come from the germline V gene. The CDR3 totals 12 residues. This CDR3 is CASNIPTVELFF. In DNA, the CDR3 is TGTGCCAGCAACATCCCGACCGTTGAGCTGTTTTTT.

The chain has TRBV2 and TRBJ2-1; D uncertain. V gave up 7 bases and J gave up 6 bases, with 4 bases separating them. The CDR3 has 10 residues. Germline V gives CDR1 SNHLY, CDR2 FYNNEI. CDR3 DNA sequence: TGTGCCAGCACGGGCAATGAGCAGTTCTTC. As protein: CASTGNEQFF.

V and J are TRBV5-4 and TRBJ2-7; possible D gene TRBD2, 5 bases. The CDR3 is 14 amino acids. Germline V gives CDR1 SGHNT, CDR2 YYREEE (reference sequence). Trimming removed 2 bases from V and 2 bases from J, with 11 bases in between. CDR3 sequence: CASSFGSDPYEQYF. The CDR3 DNA is TGTGCCAGCAGCTTTGGTAGCGACCCCTACGAGCAGTACTTC. The complete variable domain, with remaining parts taken from reference TRBV5-4 and TRBJ2-7, reads ETGVTQSPTHLIKTRGQQVTLRCSSQSGHNTVSWYQQALGQGPQFIFQYYREEENGRGNFPPRFSGLQFPNYSSELNVNALELDDSALYLCASSFGSDPYEQYFGPGTRLTVT.

The chain combines TRBV7-9 with TRBJ2-2; D is undetermined. The V gene lost 2 bases and the J gene lost 1 base, with 11 bases spanning the gap. The V gene's germline CDR1 is SEHNR and CDR2 FQNEAQ (reference sequence). The CDR3 contains 16 residues. CDR3 loop: CASSLMTLVNTGELFF. The CDR3 nucleotides read TGTGCCAGCAGCTTAATGACGCTAGTGAACACCGGGGAGCTGTTTTTT.

This chain uses TRBV5-4 with TRBJ2-1, with D tentatively TRBD2 (6 bases). Trimming pared 1 base from V and 7 bases from J, leaving 18 bases between. This CDR3 has 16 residues. The germline CDR1 and CDR2 sequences are SGHNT and YYREEE (reference sequence). CDR3 region: CASSLKVGGIGNEQFF. In DNA, the CDR3 is TGTGCCAGCAGCTTGAAGGTGGGCGGGATTGGGAATGAGCAGTTCTTC. Complete variable domain (other parts from reference TRBV5-4 and TRBJ2-1): ETGVTQSPTHLIKTRGQQVTLRCSSQSGHNTVSWYQQALGQGPQFIFQYYREEENGRGNFPPRFSGLQFPNYSSELNVNALELDDSALYLCASSLKVGGIGNEQFFGPGTRLTVL.

V gene TRBV4-1 combines with J gene TRBJ2-1, with TRBD1 as a possible D gene (5 bases). CDR1 and CDR2 (germline): MGHRA, YSYEKL. Trimming cost V 2 bases and J 2 bases, with 19 bases left between them. This CDR3 is 18 amino acids long. For the CDR3, the DNA is TGCGCCAGCAGCCAATGGATGACGACAGAGCCCCCCTACAATGAGCAGTTCTTC. Residues: CASSQWMTTEPPYNEQFF.

The chain recombines TRBV21-1 with TRBJ1-1. TRBV21-1 is a listed pseudogene. The CDR3 extends over 15 amino acids. The DNA of the CDR3 is TGTGCCAGCCGATCGAAACAGCGTCCGAACACTGAAGCTTTCTTT. Residues: CASRSKQRPNTEAFF.

The gene calls are TRBV19 and TRBJ1-3, with D unclear. This CDR3 region has 14 residues. CDR1 and CDR2 (germline): LNHDA, SQIVND (reference sequence). V was pared by 6 bases and J by 0 bases, with 9 bases between. DNA for the CDR3: TGTGCCAGTAGGGACCTCTACTCTGGAAACACCATATATTTT. It yields the protein CASRDLYSGNTIYF.

The genes are TRBV30 and TRBJ1-1; D gene unclear. The V end lost 6 bases, the J end lost 3 bases, and 11 bases lay between the germline ends. This CDR3 contains 12 residues. Germline CDR1 reads GTSNPN; CDR2 reads SVGIG (reference sequence). The DNA for the CDR3 is TGTGCCTGCGCCTTGGAGGACACTGAAGCTTTCTTT. The encoded protein is CACALEDTEAFF.

The CDR3 DNA follows: TGTGCCAGCAGTTACCGACAGGGGGCAGACATTCAGTACTTC. It codes for CASSYRQGADIQYF. The rearrangement uses TRBV6-5 and TRBJ2-4, with 10 bases matching TRBD1. J was trimmed by 8 bases and V by 2 bases; bases with no gene match: 3. From germline, CDR1 is MNHEY and CDR2 SVGAGI. The length of the CDR3 is 14 residues.

The chain has TRBV28 and TRBJ2-7; the D gene is possibly TRBD1 (6 bases). Germline V gives CDR1 MDHEN, CDR2 SYDVKM. Trimming cost V 8 bases and J 4 bases, with 18 bases left between them. The CDR3 contains 14 residues. The CDR3 is CASSRPGAEYEQYF. The CDR3, as DNA: TGTGCCAGCTCCCGTCCAGGGGCTGAATACGAGCAGTACTTC.